This T cell receptor beta chain was found in a study of control samples from healthy donors and cancer patients (dated by TCRdb to 2020 to 2021). The library was prepared using the immunoSEQ multiplex PCR assay. TCRdb limited this immuneACCESS table to in-frame rearrangements with V and J called. A share of clones is missing; checked studies link under half to unresolved V genes, and the rest is unexplained. The sample profile shows tens of thousands of clones; 94% of them were found once. The ten largest clones add up to 3.5% to 4% of the sample. As regards this clone: Its antigen specificity is not known. Qualities for individual bases were not recorded, and no much larger clone is one base off.

From a lookup of the germline V gene, CDR1 and CDR2 are KGHSH and LQKENI. The CDR3 starts with the cysteine, ends with the phenylalanine, and has 16 residues. Solely the CDR3 DNA is kept, with 48 bases framed from the first base. V is reduced by 3 bases and J by 7 bases, leaving a spacing of 19 bases between them. The sequence came from a man aged 25 to 40 in good health. The sequence joins TRBV18 to TRBJ2-1; possibly the D gene is TRBD1, per 6 matching bases. The sequencing input was blood. In nucleotides, the sequence is TGTGCCAGCTCACCTCCGGGACACCCTAATGAGAATGAGCAGTTCTTC. The encoded protein is CASSPPGHPNENEQFF.